The entry that follows covers one T cell receptor beta chain sequence. The data originate from a study of cytomegalovirus exposure and HLA in healthy donors. On the study more broadly: From roughly 180 million T cells, an earlier analysis saw 110 million or so unique TCR beta sequences.

The CDR3 has 14 residues. V shed 2 bases and J shed 1 base, with 9 bases lying between them. The germline CDR1 and CDR2 sequences are GTSNPN and SVGIG (reference sequence). This PCR relied on a set of 60 Vbeta primers and 13 Jbeta primers. This table comes from immunoSEQ multiplex PCR, and its TCRdb copy is limited to in-frame clones, with some not included. The data contain under 90,000 clones, about 67% of them singletons. The source material was PBMCs. The chain combines TRBV30 with TRBJ1-5; TRBD1 might be the D (5 bases). The origin of this receptor is a middle-aged man in good health and CMV-seropositive. The CDR3 DNA reads TGTGCCTGGAGTAACTGGGGCAGCAATCAGCCCCAGCATTTT. Its protein is CAWSNWGSNQPQHF.